This T cell receptor beta chain was sequenced for a study of shared clonotypes between healthy human individuals. To note about this clone: What it recognizes is unknown.

Germline V gene lookup returns CDR1 MNHEY and CDR2 SVGAGI. V shed 0 bases and J shed 1 base, with 9 bases lying between them. The CDR3 covers 16 residues. The method was immunoSEQ multiplex PCR; TCRdb's version includes in-frame clones alone and lacks a portion of them. The data hold some 2.1 million clones, with 80% to 95% observed a single time. Naive CD8 populations comprised CD45RO-negative cells positively selected for CCR7, excluding terminally differentiated effector memory CD45RA+ cells. Points from the study as a whole: Lower generation probabilities were found for non-shared clonotypes than for those shared by all four donors. Researchers sampled only blood; tissue repertoires likely differ.

Material for sequencing was naive CD8+ T cells from PBMCs. This chain joins TRBV6-5 and TRBJ2-2; D is perhaps TRBD2 (6 bases). The source is a man aged 18 to 29 in good health. Some clones in this sample may be carry-over from other donors' samples. CDR3 region: CASSYSGGMNTGELFF. The CDR3 DNA is TGTGCCAGCAGTTACTCTGGCGGGATGAACACCGGGGAGCTGTTTTTT.